This entry features one T cell receptor beta chain sequence. This record belongs to a study of blood T cell repertoires in COVID-19. Sequencing used immunoSEQ multiplex PCR; TCRdb keeps in-frame clones, though not all of them. Here the sample spans fewer than 150,000 clones, approximately 85% being singletons. CDR3 length equals 15 residues. V shed 4 bases and J 11 bases; nucleotides not matched to a gene: 12. Looked up from germline, CDR1 is LGHDT and CDR2 is YNNKEL (reference sequence). The TCR sequence derives from a man over 45 with acute or convalescent COVID-19. Sequenced material: peripheral blood. The chain recombines TRBV3-1 (or the pseudogene TRBV3-2) with TRBJ2-3; 10 bases match TRBD2. The CDR3 loop is CASSPGTSARGGQYF. DNA for the CDR3: TGTGCCAGCAGCCCCGGGACTAGCGCCCGAGGTGGGCAGTATTTT.